Each of the 15 T cell receptor beta chains below was sequenced from the same sample in a study of blood T cell repertoires in COVID-19. The data were produced by immunoSEQ multiplex PCR, yet TCRdb's version contains in-frame clones alone and is incomplete. Of about 360,000 clones listed, 80% to 90% are singletons. Sequencing was carried out using PBMCs or T cells enriched from blood (not recorded which). The receptor set was obtained from a young man who had recovered from COVID-19.

The chain uses TRBV24-1 and TRBJ2-7; D unclear. The V gene lost 2 bases and the J gene lost 0 bases, with 4 bases spanning the gap. The CDR3 is 13 residues long. In germline, CDR1 is KGHDR, CDR2 SFDVKD. The CDR3 is CATSDSSSYEQYF. The CDR3 DNA reads TGTGCCACCAGTGATTCCAGCTCCTACGAGCAGTACTTC.

This rearrangement joins TRBV11-2 to TRBJ1-4, with D tentatively TRBD1 (6 bases). CDR1 and CDR2 from the germline V gene are SGHAT and FQNNGV. The CDR3 length is 14 residues. Trimming removed 7 bases at V and 8 bases at J, with 17 bases between. The CDR3 reads CASTLLGTSEKLFF. In DNA form, the CDR3 reads TGTGCCAGCACCCTCCTGGGGACATCCGAAAAACTGTTTTTT.

This clone was counted ten times or more. The rearrangement uses TRBV27 and TRBJ2-2; D might be TRBD2 (5 bases). CDR1 MNHEY and CDR2 SMNVEV come from the germline V gene (reference sequence). The CDR3 spans 13 residues. Between the trimmed V and J ends, which lost 7 bases and 1 base, there was a span of 7 bases. The CDR3 DNA follows: TGTGCCAGCACACGGGGGAACACCGGGGAGCTGTTTTTT. It specifies CASTRGNTGELFF.

The rearrangement links TRBV29-1 to TRBJ1-1; D may be TRBD1 (6 bases). This CDR3 comprises 14 residues. Germline V gene data show CDR1 as SQVTM and CDR2 as ANQGSEA. With 4 bases removed from V and 6 bases from J, the gap between germline ends came to 18 bases. The CDR3 here is CSVAPTGGLAEAFF. In nucleotides, the CDR3 is TGCAGCGTTGCCCCGACGGGGGGCCTGGCTGAAGCTTTCTTT. The whole variable domain, filled in from reference TRBV29-1 and TRBJ1-1, reads SAVISQKPSRDICQRGTSLTIQCQVDSQVTMMFWYRQQPGQSLTLIATANQGSEATYESGFVIDKFPISRPNLTFSTLTVSNMSPEDSSIYLCSVAPTGGLAEAFFGQGTRLTVV.

This chain joins TRBV7-9 and TRBJ1-2, with D perhaps TRBD1 (5 bases). Trimming removed 4 bases at V and 4 bases at J, with 16 bases between. This CDR3 has 15 amino acids. The germline gives CDR1 SEHNR, CDR2 FQNEAQ (reference sequence). The CDR3 nucleotides are TGTGCCAGCAGCTCACCCAGGGAATCGACCTATGGCTACACCTTC. Its translation is CASSSPRESTYGYTF.

The chain links TRBV7-2 to TRBJ2-1; 10 bases map to TRBD2. The CDR3 contains 18 residues. Germline CDR1 is SGHTA and CDR2 is FQGNSA. V lost 5 bases, J lost 0 bases, and 10 bases stayed unmatched. The CDR3 sequence is CASSNSGGRVSSYNEQFF. The CDR3 DNA follows: TGTGCCAGCAGCAATAGCGGGGGGCGGGTTAGCTCCTACAATGAGCAGTTCTTC.

This sequence joins TRBV14 and TRBJ2-1; D remains ambiguous. Germline CDR1 SGHDN, CDR2 FVKESK. The V gene lost 1 base and the J gene lost 4 bases, with 14 bases spanning the gap. This CDR3 spans 16 amino acids. CDR3 protein: CASSQGPSEGYNEQFF. The CDR3 DNA follows: TGTGCCAGCAGCCAAGGACCCAGCGAAGGTTACAATGAGCAGTTCTTC.

The table lists this clone with a few counts. V and J are TRBV29-1 and TRBJ1-2; D perhaps matches TRBD1 (5 bases). From germline, CDR1 is SQVTM and CDR2 ANQGSEA. The CDR3 has 14 amino acids. The V end lost 4 bases, the J end lost 6 bases, and 18 bases lay between the germline ends. CDR3 region: CSVASPGLGNGYTF. CDR3 bases: TGCAGCGTTGCTTCCCCGGGACTAGGGAATGGCTACACCTTC. Supplemented by reference TRBV29-1 and TRBJ1-2, the full variable domain reads SAVISQKPSRDICQRGTSLTIQCQVDSQVTMMFWYRQQPGQSLTLIATANQGSEATYESGFVIDKFPISRPNLTFSTLTVSNMSPEDSSIYLCSVASPGLGNGYTFGSGTRLTVV.

In its sample, this clone was seen once. For the CDR3, the DNA is TGTGCCAGCAGTTTGACAGCCCCTCAGACAACGCAGTATTTT. Protein: CASSLTAPQTTQYF. The chain carries TRBV28 and TRBJ2-3, with a weak D call TRBD1 (5 bases). Per the germline V gene, CDR1 is MDHEN and CDR2 is SYDVKM. The CDR3 runs 14 residues. Trimming cost V 3 bases and J 9 bases, with 16 bases left between them.

The rearrangement joins TRBV10-3 to TRBJ1-2; D perhaps matches TRBD1 (5 bases). The CDR3 spans 11 residues. Germline V CDR1 and CDR2: ENHRY, SYGVKD. V was trimmed by 4 bases and J by 7 bases, leaving 7 bases between them. CDR3 in amino acids: CAISGQGGYTF. The CDR3 DNA reads TGTGCCATCAGTGGTCAGGGTGGCTACACCTTC.

J is TRBJ1-1 and V is TRBV6-5; unclear D gene. The V and J ends lost 4 bases and 0 bases respectively, with 6 bases between them. The CDR3 is made up of 13 amino acids. Germline V lookup: CDR1 MNHEY, CDR2 SVGAGI. The CDR3 bases are TGTGCCAGCAGTTTAACAGTGAACACTGAAGCTTTCTTT. This encodes CASSLTVNTEAFF.

V is TRBV27 and J is TRBJ2-7, with a weak D call TRBD1 (6 bases). Germline V gene lookup returns CDR1 MNHEY and CDR2 SMNVEV (reference sequence). The CDR3 contains 14 residues. The V end lost 3 bases, the J end lost 3 bases, and 12 bases lay between the germline ends. CDR3 residues: CASSLGAYGYEQYF. The CDR3 DNA reads as TGTGCCAGCAGTTTGGGGGCATACGGCTACGAGCAGTACTTC.

The chain couples TRBV3-1 (or the pseudogene TRBV3-2) to TRBJ1-3; D possibly corresponds to TRBD1 (5 bases). Germline CDR1 is LGHDT and CDR2 is YNNKEL (reference sequence). The CDR3 spans 12 residues. V lost 4 bases, J lost 7 bases, and 8 bases lay in between. The CDR3 DNA sequence: TGTGCCAGCAGCCCAGGGACTAACACCATATATTTT. Translating it yields CASSPGTNTIYF.

The V call is TRBV7-2, the J call TRBJ2-3; D might be TRBD2 (6 bases). V dropped 2 bases and J dropped 5 bases, with 8 bases sitting between them. There are 13 residues in the CDR3. Per germline, CDR1 SGHTA and CDR2 FQGNSA. The CDR3 reads CASSLLAVDTQYF. The DNA of the CDR3 is TGTGCCAGCAGCTTATTAGCGGTAGATACGCAGTATTTT.

The genes are TRBV13 and TRBJ2-2; 10 bases are shared with TRBD1. Germline V gene lookup returns CDR1 PRHDT and CDR2 FYEKMQ (reference sequence). The V gene end was trimmed by 5 bases and the J gene end by 2 bases; junction bases not matched to a gene: 14. This CDR3 comprises 19 residues. CDR3 DNA: TGTGCCAGCAGCCCTTTAGCGGAGGGGACAGGGGAAAACACCGGGGAGCTGTTTTTT. It encodes CASSPLAEGTGENTGELFF.